Listed here is a single TCR beta chain. This entry comes from a study of control samples from healthy donors and cancer patients. Only in-frame clones appear in the TCRdb table, and some are missing; sequencing was by immunoSEQ multiplex PCR. The sample consists of roughly 180,000 clones, approximately 94% of them appearing once. This sequence was found in a woman between 18 and 29 years old in good health. Sequencing used blood.

DNA for the CDR3: TGTGCCAGCAGCCCGGACACCATCTATGGCTACACCTTC. Translation: CASSPDTIYGYTF. The chain carries TRBV28 and TRBJ1-2; a possible D gene is TRBD1 (5 bases). Germline CDR1 reads MDHEN; CDR2 reads SYDVKM. The length of the CDR3 is 13 residues. With 6 bases removed from V and 4 bases from J, the gap between germline ends came to 12 bases.